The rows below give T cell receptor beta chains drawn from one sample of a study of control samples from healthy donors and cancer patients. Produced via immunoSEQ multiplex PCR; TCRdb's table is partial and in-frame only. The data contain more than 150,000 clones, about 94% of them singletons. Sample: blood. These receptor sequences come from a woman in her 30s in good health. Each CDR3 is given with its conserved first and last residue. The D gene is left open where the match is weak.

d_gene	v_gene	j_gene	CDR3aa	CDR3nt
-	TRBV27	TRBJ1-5	CASSLSSASHQPQHF	TGTGCCAGCAGTTTATCGTCGGCCTCGCACCAGCCCCAGCATTTT
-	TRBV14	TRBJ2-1	CASSRLTVHSYNEQFF	TGTGCCAGCAGCCGTCTGACAGTTCACTCCTACAATGAGCAGTTCTTC
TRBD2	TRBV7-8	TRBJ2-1	CASTHREGFSSYNEQFF	TGTGCCAGCACCCATCGGGAGGGCTTCAGCTCCTACAATGAGCAGTTCTTC
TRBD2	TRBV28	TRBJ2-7	CASSSPGLAGDHF	TGTGCCAGCAGTTCCCCGGGACTAGCGGGAGACCACTTC
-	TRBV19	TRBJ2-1	CATTPGVSYNEQFF	TGTGCCACTACCCCTGGCGTTTCCTACAATGAGCAGTTCTTC
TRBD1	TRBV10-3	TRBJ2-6	CAIRDRDSNSGANVLTF	TGTGCCATCAGGGACCGGGACAGCAACTCTGGGGCCAACGTCCTGACTTTC
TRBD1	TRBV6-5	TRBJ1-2	CASSYRDRHTYGYTF	TGTGCCAGCAGTTACAGGGACAGACATACCTATGGCTACACCTTC
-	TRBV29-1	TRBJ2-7	CSVGGRSYEQYF	TGCAGCGTTGGAGGCAGATCCTACGAGCAGTATTTC
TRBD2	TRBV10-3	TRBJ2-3	CATKGTSGITDTQYF	TGTGCCACGAAGGGGACTAGCGGGATCACAGATACGCAGTATTTT
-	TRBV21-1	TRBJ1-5	CASASRRHSTSDQPQHF	TGTGCCAGCGCCTCGAGAAGACACTCTACGAGCGATCAGCCCCAGCATTTT
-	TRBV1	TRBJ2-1	CTSSQASNRSYNEQFF	TGCACCAGCAGCCAAGCCTCTAACCGATCCTACAATGAGCAGTTCTTC